Listed here are 5 T cell receptor beta chains from one sample, sequenced in a study of shared clonotypes between healthy human individuals. Using immunoSEQ multiplex PCR, the repertoire was profiled, and TCRdb retains in-frame clones only, with some absent. The table records about 100,000 clones, about 67% of them present only once. The sequencing input was memory CD8+ T cells sorted from blood. The subset denotes: CD45RO+ cells pooled with CCR7-negative TemRA cells. The receptor source for this set is a woman aged 25 to 39 in good health.

CDR3 sequence (DNA): TGCGCCAGCAGCTTGACTAGCGGAGGGTACAATGAGCAGTTCTTC. Translated, it gives CASSLTSGGYNEQFF. The chain recombines TRBV5-1 with TRBJ2-1; 8 bases fit TRBD2. The V gene end was trimmed by 1 base and the J gene end by 4 bases; junction bases not matched to a gene: 4. Germline V lookup: CDR1 SGHRS, CDR2 YFSETQ. There are 15 residues in the CDR3.

The chain couples TRBV5-1 to TRBJ2-7; TRBD2 aligns across 16 bases. V gave up 0 bases and J gave up 6 bases; unmatched junction bases: 9. The germline CDR1 and CDR2 sequences are SGHRS and YFSETQ. The CDR3 covers 18 residues. CDR3 protein: CASSLAGTSGRARCEQYF. For the CDR3, the DNA is TGCGCCAGCAGCTTGGCCGGGACTAGCGGGAGGGCCAGGTGCGAGCAGTACTTC.

The rearrangement links TRBV6-1 to TRBJ2-1; the D call may be TRBD1 or TRBD2 (5 bases each). Trimming stripped 3 bases from V and 4 bases from J, with 28 bases between. Germline V lookup: CDR1 MNHNS, CDR2 SASEGT. The CDR3 totals 20 residues. CDR3 sequence (DNA): TGTGCCAGCAGTGACGTCCTAGGGACCTTCTACCTGGGTGGGTACAATGAGCAGTTCTTC. Its protein is CASSDVLGTFYLGGYNEQFF.

V and J are TRBV6-1 and TRBJ2-7; 11 bases are shared with TRBD1. The CDR3 totals 15 residues. Germline V gene sequence: CDR1 MNHNS, CDR2 SASEGT. The V gene end was trimmed by 2 bases and the J gene end by 7 bases; junction bases not matched to a gene: 7. CDR3 sequence reads: CASSEPGTGGREQYF. In nucleotides, the CDR3 is TGTGCCAGCAGTGAACCGGGGACAGGGGGTAGGGAGCAGTACTTC.

V gene TRBV5-4 combines with J gene TRBJ2-1; D uncertain. Germline CDR1 SGHNT, CDR2 YYREEE (reference sequence). The CDR3 consists of 14 residues. V lost 6 bases and J 5 bases, leaving 15 bases between the germline ends. The CDR3 loop is CASNIFRRDNEQFF. CDR3 DNA: TGTGCCAGCAACATATTCCGCCGTGACAATGAGCAGTTCTTC.